This T cell receptor (beta chain) appears in the sequencing data of a study of shared clonotypes between healthy human individuals. Study-wide context: CD4 naive and CD4 memory each took three plates per donor, while CD8 naive took two and CD8 memory one.

Sequencing was performed with immunoSEQ multiplex PCR; in TCRdb, only in-frame clones are kept and a portion is missing. This sample has roughly 2.1 million clones, with about 93% found just once. CDR1 SGHKS and CDR2 YYEKEE come from the germline V gene (reference sequence). The CDR3 is made up of 17 amino acids. The J segment lost 5 bases and the V segment lost 4 bases, leaving 13 bases of the junction unmatched. Naive CD8 cells comprised CD45RO-negative, CCR7-positively selected cells, excluding terminally differentiated effector memory CD45RA+ cells. The sample consisted of naive CD8+ T cells from PBMCs. The receptor was isolated from a man between 18 and 35 years old in good health. Some clones in this sample may be carry-over from other donors' samples. The chain employs TRBV5-5 and TRBJ1-1; 11 bases map to TRBD1. In nucleotides, the CDR3 is TGTGCCAGCAGCCCTGTGGACAGGGGGCAGGTTAGGACTGAAGCTTTCTTT. It encodes CASSPVDRGQVRTEAFF.